Below are 29 T cell receptor beta chains sequenced from a single sample in a study of blood T cell repertoires in COVID-19. Using immunoSEQ multiplex PCR, the repertoire was profiled, and TCRdb retains in-frame clones only, with some absent. Here the sample spans a few hundred thousand clones, over 75% being singletons. Material: peripheral blood. All receptors come from a human donor in a cohort sampled during active COVID-19.

The genes are TRBV7-6 and TRBJ2-7, with 8 bases that match TRBD2. V dropped 2 bases and J dropped 3; count of bases not matched to a gene: 9. Germline V gives CDR1 SGHVS, CDR2 FNYEAQ. This CDR3 has 16 residues. CDR3 loop: CASSLSPGGRNYEQYF. The CDR3 DNA reads as TGTGCCAGCAGCTTATCTCCGGGAGGGCGGAACTACGAGCAGTACTTC. Full variable domain (rest looked up from reference TRBV7-6 and TRBJ2-7): GAGVSQSPRYKVTKRGQDVALRCDPISGHVSLYWYRQALGQGPEFLTYFNYEAQQDKSGLPNDRFSAERPEGSISTLTIQRTEQRDSAMYRCASSLSPGGRNYEQYFGPGTRLTVT.

This clone has only a few counts. The rearrangement links TRBV2 to TRBJ2-7; the match to TRBD2 covers 10 bases. V was clipped by 2 bases and J by 0 bases; unmatched bases: 1. CDR3 size: 15 residues. In germline, CDR1 is SNHLY, CDR2 FYNNEI. The CDR3 reads CASSELAGVSYEQYF. CDR3 bases: TGTGCCAGCAGTGAACTAGCGGGAGTCTCCTACGAGCAGTACTTC.

This chain uses TRBV29-1 with TRBJ2-1; 7 positions agree with TRBD2. The CDR3 loop spans 12 amino acids. The ends lost 1 base at V and 13 bases at J; junction bases unmatched: 7. The V gene's germline CDR1 is SQVTM and CDR2 ANQGSEA. The CDR3 DNA reads TGCAGCGTTGAAGGGTTGGGGGGGACTCAGTTCTTC. It codes for CSVEGLGGTQFF.

The chain recombines TRBV18 with TRBJ1-3, with 7 nucleotides matching TRBD1. This CDR3 region has 13 residues. Germline V CDR1 and CDR2: KGHSH, LQKENI. V dropped 4 bases and J dropped 7; count of bases not matched to a gene: 4. CDR3 DNA sequence: TGTGCCAGCTCACTCCAACAGGGGAACACCATATATTTT. Translated: CASSLQQGNTIYF.

The chain combines TRBV19 with TRBJ2-1, with TRBD2 identical over 7 bases. The CDR3 length is 15 residues. The J segment lost 4 bases and the V segment lost 6 bases, leaving 9 bases of the junction unmatched. Germline V CDR1 and CDR2: LNHDA, SQIVND (reference sequence). The CDR3: CASRPRGVTYNEQFF. The DNA of the CDR3 is TGTGCCAGTAGGCCCCGGGGGGTGACATACAATGAGCAGTTCTTC.

The gene calls are TRBV7-2 and TRBJ1-1, with TRBD1 as a possible D gene (6 bases). This CDR3 is built from 14 residues. Germline V gene lookup returns CDR1 SGHTA and CDR2 FQGNSA. The V gene lost 2 bases and the J gene lost 5 bases, with 12 bases spanning the gap. CDR3 nucleotide sequence: TGTGCCAGCAGCTTATATCAGGGGCTAACTGAAGCTTTCTTT. This gives the protein CASSLYQGLTEAFF. Variable domain in full (rest from reference TRBV7-2 and TRBJ1-1): GAGVSQSPSNKVTEKGKDVELRCDPISGHTALYWYRQSLGQGLEFLIYFQGNSAPDKSGLPSDRFSAERTGGSVSTLTIQRTQQEDSAVYLCASSLYQGLTEAFFGQGTRLTVV.

V usage is TRBV19 and J usage is TRBJ2-1, with 11 bases matching TRBD1. Trimming at V came to 6 bases and at J to 6 bases, leaving 10 bases not matched to a gene. Looked up from germline, CDR1 is LNHDA and CDR2 is SQIVND (reference sequence). This CDR3 is 16 amino acids long. CDR3 region: CASRTSVGTGGNEQFF. The CDR3 DNA follows: TGTGCCAGTAGGACCTCGGTCGGGACAGGGGGCAATGAGCAGTTCTTC.

This clone turned up a few times. The rearrangement links TRBV7-9 to TRBJ1-6, with 9 bases identical to TRBD1. V trimming: 5 bases; J trimming: 9 bases; junction bases outside the gene matches: 11. The CDR3 contains 16 residues. The germline CDR1 and CDR2 sequences are SEHNR and FQNEAQ (reference sequence). CDR3 sequence: CASSQDRGQNSSPLHF. The CDR3 DNA reads as TGTGCCAGCAGCCAGGACAGGGGTCAGAATAGTTCACCCCTCCACTTT.

The genes are TRBV27 and TRBJ2-3, with 8 bases lining up with TRBD1. This CDR3 has 21 amino acids. V trimming: 6 bases; J trimming: 0 bases; junction bases outside the gene matches: 23. Germline values: CDR1 MNHEY, CDR2 SMNVEV (reference sequence). The CDR3, as DNA: TGTGCCAGCAGCCCCCAGGTGCCGGGACAGGTTTTGAAATCTAGCACAGATACGCAGTATTTT. Protein sequence: CASSPQVPGQVLKSSTDTQYF.

This clone occurred a few times. This sequence joins TRBV6-2 or TRBV6-3 and TRBJ1-1; 10 nucleotides line up with TRBD1. This CDR3 is 15 amino acids long. With 6 bases clipped from V and 13 bases from J, the junction kept 17 bases outside the gene matches. CDR1 and CDR2 (germline): MNHEY, SVGEGT. In DNA, the CDR3 is TGTGCCAGCAGCGACGAGGGACAGGGGCTTCGTAAGGGTTTCTTT. Translating gives CASSDEGQGLRKGFF.

This chain joins TRBV20-1 and TRBJ2-3; TRBD2 matches at 7 bases. CDR1 and CDR2 from the germline V gene are DFQATT and SNEGSKA (reference sequence). The CDR3 consists of 13 residues. J was trimmed by 2 bases and V by 3 bases; bases with no gene match: 2. CDR3 in amino acids: CSASRGDTDTQYF. The DNA for the CDR3 is TGCAGTGCTAGTCGGGGGGACACAGATACGCAGTATTTT.

This clone was seen more than once but under ten times. The V and J genes are TRBV7-2 and TRBJ2-3, with 7 bases aligning to TRBD2. Germline-derived CDR1 and CDR2 are SGHTA and FQGNSA. J was trimmed by 0 bases and V by 1 base; bases with no gene match: 4. CDR3 length: 16 amino acids. The CDR3 bases are TGTGCCAGCAGCTTAGTAGCCGGGGGGAGCACAGATACGCAGTATTTT. Protein sequence: CASSLVAGGSTDTQYF.

The rearrangement links TRBV28 to TRBJ2-2; D possibly corresponds to TRBD2 (6 bases). The CDR3 spans 18 residues. V was shortened by 2 bases and J by 1 base, with 17 bases between the two germline ends. CDR1 and CDR2 from the germline V gene are MDHEN and SYDVKM. CDR3 in DNA: TGTGCCAGCAGTTTACCAAAACCGGGACTCCTGAACACCGGGGAGCTGTTTTTT. It codes for CASSLPKPGLLNTGELFF.

This rearrangement joins TRBV21-1 to TRBJ2-7; the table's D call, TRBD1, was not checked against the DNA. TRBV21-1 is a listed pseudogene. The CDR3 has 14 residues. CDR3 in amino acids: CASSFSDIAYEQYF. As DNA, the CDR3 is TGTGCCAGTTCTTTCTCTGACATCGCCTACGAGCAGTACTTC.

Written as DNA, the CDR3 is TGTGCCAGCAGCTTGAGGATGACAGGGGGCGTGTACAATGAGCAGTTCTTC. This encodes CASSLRMTGGVYNEQFF. The V call is TRBV11-2, the J call TRBJ2-1, with 10 nucleotides matching TRBD1. Germline CDR1 SGHAT, CDR2 FQNNGV. The CDR3 spans 17 residues. Germline trimming cut 3 bases from V and 4 bases from J; bases unmatched to any gene: 9.

This chain links TRBV5-1 with TRBJ2-3; possible D gene TRBD2, 5 bases. This CDR3 has 16 amino acids. Per germline, CDR1 SGHRS and CDR2 YFSETQ. V shed 0 bases and J shed 1 base, with 12 bases lying between them. CDR3 coding DNA: TGCGCCAGCAGCTTGGGGTGGCGGGCTGGCACAGATACGCAGTATTTT. Translating it yields CASSLGWRAGTDTQYF.

The V call is TRBV12-2, the J call TRBJ2-3; TRBD2, the D gene given by the table, was not confirmed from the DNA. TRBV12-2 is deemed a pseudogene. CDR3 length equals 16 residues. The CDR3 DNA reads as TGTGCAAGTCGCTTAGATGTCGGGAGGTGCACAGATACGCAGTATTTT. It specifies CASRLDVGRCTDTQYF.

CDR3 coding DNA: TGTGCCAGTAGTATACTAGCGGCCTCCACAGATACGCAGTATTTT. Translated, it gives CASSILAASTDTQYF. The J gene is TRBJ2-3, the V gene TRBV19; TRBD2 matches at 7 bases. V lost 2 bases and J lost 2; bases outside the gene matches: 4. The CDR3 covers 15 residues. Germline V CDR1 and CDR2: LNHDA, SQIVND (reference sequence).

The CDR3 bases are TGCGCCAGCAGCTCACAGGGCCCAGATACGCAGTATTTT. This gives the protein CASSSQGPDTQYF. V gene TRBV5-1 combines with J gene TRBJ2-3; possible D gene TRBD1, 6 bases. The V gene lost 3 bases and the J gene lost 4 bases, with 9 bases spanning the gap. CDR3 length equals 13 residues. Per the germline V gene, CDR1 is SGHRS and CDR2 is YFSETQ.

This clone was observed once. The gene calls are TRBV19 and TRBJ2-7, with 11 bases fitting TRBD2. The CDR3 extends over 15 amino acids. V shed 6 bases and J 6 bases; nucleotides not matched to a gene: 10. The germline V gene encodes CDR1 LNHDA and CDR2 SQIVND (reference sequence). The CDR3 loop reads CASSALAGGQGEQYF. CDR3 in DNA: TGTGCCAGTAGCGCTCTAGCGGGAGGCCAGGGCGAGCAGTACTTC.

The chain joins TRBV15 to TRBJ2-1; 12 bases fit TRBD2. There are 16 residues in the CDR3. CDR1 is LNHNV and CDR2 is YYDKDF in the germline V gene (reference sequence). V was clipped by 0 bases and J by 7 bases; unmatched bases: 4. For the CDR3, the DNA is TGTGCCACCAGCAGAGACCGACTAGCGGGGGTTAATGAGCAGTTCTTC. Translation: CATSRDRLAGVNEQFF. The full variable domain, rest sourced from reference TRBV15 and TRBJ2-1, is DAMVIQNPRYQVTQFGKPVTLSCSQTLNHNVMYWYQQKSSQAPKLLFHYYDKDFNNEADTPDNFQSRRPNTSFCFLDIRSPGLGDTAMYLCATSRDRLAGVNEQFFGPGTRLTVL.

The chain joins TRBV11-2 to TRBJ1-5, with a weak D call TRBD1 (6 bases). V was clipped by 6 bases and J by 4 bases, with 16 bases between them. The CDR3 is 15 residues long. Germline loops: CDR1 SGHAT, CDR2 FQNNGV. CDR3 protein: CASSTGTRRNQPQHF. CDR3 nucleotides: TGTGCCAGCAGTACCGGGACAAGAAGGAATCAGCCCCAGCATTTT. The variable domain in full, with the rest retrieved from reference TRBV11-2 and TRBJ1-5, is EAGVAQSPRYKIIEKRQSVAFWCNPISGHATLYWYQQILGQGPKLLIQFQNNGVVDDSQLPKDRFSAERLKGVDSTLKIQPAKLEDSAVYLCASSTGTRRNQPQHFGDGTRLSIL.

The chain couples TRBV19 to TRBJ2-1, with TRBD2 matching 9 bases. CDR3 length: 15 amino acids. CDR1 and CDR2 from the germline V gene are LNHDA and SQIVND (reference sequence). Losses at the gene ends were 6 bases for V and 8 bases for J; bases not matched to a gene: 11. The CDR3 is CASSFGTSNAHEQFF. The DNA of the CDR3 is TGTGCCAGTAGCTTCGGGACTAGCAACGCCCATGAGCAGTTCTTC.

The V gene is TRBV5-4, the J gene TRBJ2-2; TRBD2 might be the D (7 bases). Trimming took off 4 bases at V and 3 bases at J, with 16 bases between the two ends. Germline V gives CDR1 SGHNT, CDR2 YYREEE (reference sequence). The CDR3 length is 16 residues. CDR3 in amino acids: CASSALWGGDTGELFF. Written as DNA, the CDR3 is TGTGCCAGCAGCGCCCTGTGGGGGGGCGACACCGGGGAGCTGTTTTTT.

V and J are TRBV4-1 and TRBJ2-7, with 7 bases identical to TRBD2. After removal of 1 base from V and 3 bases from J, the junction contained 6 bases not matched to a gene. This CDR3 has 15 amino acids. Germline V gene data show CDR1 as MGHRA and CDR2 as YSYEKL. CDR3: CASSQASSGLYEQYF. The CDR3 DNA reads TGCGCCAGCAGCCAAGCATCTAGCGGTCTCTACGAGCAGTACTTC.

The DNA for the CDR3 is TGTGCCAGCAGCCCGGACAGGGGGTCTTATGGCTACACCTTC. Its protein product is CASSPDRGSYGYTF. This sequence joins TRBV7-9 and TRBJ1-2; 10 bases map to TRBD1. Germline loops: CDR1 SEHNR, CDR2 FQNEAQ (reference sequence). The CDR3 has 14 residues. Trimming cost V 5 bases and J 5 bases; bases outside gene matches: 5.

The J gene is TRBJ2-4, the V gene TRBV28; 7 nucleotides match TRBD1. Losses at the gene ends were 9 bases for V and 4 bases for J; bases not matched to a gene: 9. Looked up from germline, CDR1 is MDHEN and CDR2 is SYDVKM. The CDR3 extends over 14 amino acids. The CDR3: CASGPGTAKNIQYF. As DNA, the CDR3 is TGTGCCAGTGGGCCCGGGACAGCTAAAAACATTCAGTACTTC.

The V and J genes are TRBV15 and TRBJ2-6; D ambiguous. Germline V gene data show CDR1 as LNHNV and CDR2 as YYDKDF (reference sequence). The V end was cut by 3 bases, the J end by 0 bases, with 6 bases between. The CDR3 runs 15 residues. In nucleotides, the CDR3 is TGTGCCACCAGCAGGGCTCTCTCTGGGGCCAACGTCCTGACTTTC. Translating gives CATSRALSGANVLTF. Based on the CDR3 plus reference TRBV15 and TRBJ2-6, the full variable domain is DAMVIQNPRYQVTQFGKPVTLSCSQTLNHNVMYWYQQKSSQAPKLLFHYYDKDFNNEADTPDNFQSRRPNTSFCFLDIRSPGLGDTAMYLCATSRALSGANVLTFGAGSRLTVL.

The rearrangement links TRBV5-1 to TRBJ2-6; D might be TRBD1 (6 bases). Deletions cut 1 base from V and 3 bases from J, with 11 bases between. Germline CDR1 is SGHRS and CDR2 is YFSETQ. The CDR3 has 16 residues. For the CDR3, the DNA is TGCGCCAGCAGCTTGTATGGGGGCGGTGGGGCCAACGTCCTGACTTTC. Translating it yields CASSLYGGGGANVLTF.